This record looks at one TCR beta chain sequence and its context. CDR1 SGHNT and CDR2 YENEEA come from the germline V gene. Trimming cost V 6 bases and J 2 bases; bases outside gene matches: 10. The CDR3 sequence is 16 residues long. The data were obtained in a study of OX40 agonist ivuxolimab in advanced cancers. Overall study: From roughly 20 to 79 years was the age range, with a mean of around 56 years, and roughly 80% were male.

Repertoires were generated with immunoSEQ multiplex PCR, while TCRdb's copy carries only in-frame clones and drops some. This table has 66,000 or so clones, 85% appearing once. The gene calls are TRBV11-3 and TRBJ2-3, with TRBD1 identical over 8 bases. This sequence originates from an adult with an advanced solid tumor such as melanoma, head and neck, liver or kidney cancer. The material was CD4+ or CD8+ T cells sorted from blood, obtained in a trial of the OX40 agonist ivuxolimab. The CDR3 loop reads CASSPGQVSNTDTQYF. For the CDR3, the DNA is TGTGCCAGCAGTCCGGGACAGGTTTCCAACACAGATACGCAGTATTTT.